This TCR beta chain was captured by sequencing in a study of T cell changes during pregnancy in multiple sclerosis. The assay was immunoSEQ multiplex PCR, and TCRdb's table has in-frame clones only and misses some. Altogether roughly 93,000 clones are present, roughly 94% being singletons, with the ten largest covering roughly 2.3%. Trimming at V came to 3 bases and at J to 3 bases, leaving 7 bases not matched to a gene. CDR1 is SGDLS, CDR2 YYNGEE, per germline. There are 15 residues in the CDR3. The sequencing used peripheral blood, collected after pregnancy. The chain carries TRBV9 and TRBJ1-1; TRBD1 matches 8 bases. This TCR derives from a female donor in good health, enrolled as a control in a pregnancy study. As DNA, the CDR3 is TGTGCCAGCAGCGCAGGGGGCTCCGAATACACTGAAGCTTTCTTT. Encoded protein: CASSAGGSEYTEAFF.